The source of this T cell receptor (beta chain) is a study of CD8 T cells in ankylosing spondylitis. General study findings and limits: Those disease-linked clones were CD8+; they were also relatively rare in peripheral blood.

There are 14 residues in the CDR3. Germline assignment: CDR1 KGHSH and CDR2 LQKENI. Trimming stripped 5 bases from V and 11 bases from J, with 16 bases between. TCRdb re-called the 5' RACE reads through MiXCR, storing one row per CDR3 protein. Counted here are some 240,000 distinct CDR3 sequences, around 25% occurring once; the ten biggest clones make up roughly 0.67%. Comment on this clonotype: The antigen remains unidentified.

The receptor was derived from a male donor with ankylosing spondylitis or in good health (not recorded which). Material for sequencing was blood, either unsorted or a sorted T cell fraction (not recorded which). The chain uses TRBV18 and TRBJ1-6, with D perhaps matching TRBD1 (6 bases). The CDR3, as DNA: TGTGCCAGCTCAGAGGACGGGGGCTCGACACCCCTCCACTTT. This encodes CASSEDGGSTPLHF.